What follows describes a single TCR beta chain. The sample is drawn from a study of shared clonotypes between healthy human individuals. Germline assignment: CDR1 SGHDN and CDR2 FVKESK. This CDR3 has 15 amino acids. Trimming took 4 bases from V and 5 from J, leaving 17 bases between them. The method was immunoSEQ multiplex PCR; TCRdb's version includes in-frame clones alone and lacks a portion of them. The sample consists of fewer than 400,000 clones, around 67% of them appearing once. This sequence joins TRBV14 and TRBJ2-5; tentatively, D is TRBD2 (5 bases). What was sequenced was memory CD4+ T cells sorted from blood. Noted subset: CD45RA-negative fraction. The clonotype originates from a young man in good health. CDR3 nucleotide sequence: TGTGCCAGCAGCCCCCGACTTGGGAGTGTCGAGACCCAGTACTTC. Its protein is CASSPRLGSVETQYF.